These 30 T cell receptor beta chains came from one sample sequenced in a study of cytomegalovirus exposure and HLA in healthy donors. 60 Vbeta and 13 Jbeta primers were used in PCR. The data were produced by immunoSEQ multiplex PCR, yet TCRdb's version contains in-frame clones alone and is incomplete. The sample holds about 170,000 clones; 75% to 85% are singletons and the top ten take about 2.3%. The sequencing input was PBMCs. The receptor source for this set is a woman aged 45 to 65 in good health and CMV-seronegative.

The gene calls are TRBV7-2 and TRBJ2-7; 7 bases are shared with TRBD2. CDR1 and CDR2 from the germline V gene are SGHTA and FQGNSA. The CDR3 length is 17 residues. After removal of 5 bases from V and 2 bases from J, the junction contained 15 bases not matched to a gene. CDR3 coding DNA: TGTGCCAGCAGCCTGGGGAGAGCGGGACGGGGGGCCTACGAGCAGTACTTC. It is translated as CASSLGRAGRGAYEQYF.

The chain is built from TRBV7-2 and TRBJ2-7; 8 bases are a match to TRBD1. The CDR3 sequence is 14 residues long. The germline CDR1 and CDR2 sequences are SGHTA and FQGNSA. V was clipped by 5 bases and J by 1 base; unmatched bases: 4. The CDR3 nucleotides are TGTGCCAGCAGCCTGGGACAGGCTTCCTACGAGCAGTACTTC. Translation gives CASSLGQASYEQYF.

This chain links TRBV19 with TRBJ2-3; 10 bases agree with TRBD2. The length of the CDR3 is 15 residues. Germline assignment: CDR1 LNHDA and CDR2 SQIVND (reference sequence). Germline trimming cut 5 bases from V and 5 bases from J; bases unmatched to any gene: 7. CDR3 region: CASSSPSGRKDTQYF. DNA for the CDR3: TGTGCCAGTAGTTCGCCTAGCGGGAGAAAAGATACGCAGTATTTT.

This chain links TRBV7-8 with TRBJ2-5, with TRBD1 as a possible D gene (5 bases). This CDR3 is built from 17 residues. The germline V and J ends were trimmed by 6 bases and 4 bases, with 24 bases remaining between them. CDR1 SGHVS and CDR2 FQNEAQ come from the germline V gene. CDR3 DNA: TGTGCCAGCAGACTGACCCTTTGGGGCGGACCCAGAGAGACCCAGTACTTC. Protein sequence: CASRLTLWGGPRETQYF.

This chain uses TRBV28 with TRBJ2-7, with a tentative D call TRBD1 (6 bases). The germline gives CDR1 MDHEN, CDR2 SYDVKM. Between the trimmed V and J ends, which lost 5 bases and 2 bases, there was a span of 16 bases. The CDR3 is 15 residues long. The CDR3 nucleotides read TGTGCCAGCAGTCCCTGGGAGACAGGAACCTACGAGCAGTACTTC. Translating gives CASSPWETGTYEQYF.

The chain is built from TRBV5-5 and TRBJ1-1; D gene unclear. Germline CDR1 SGHKS, CDR2 YYEKEE (reference sequence). V lost 4 bases and J 3 bases, leaving 10 bases between the germline ends. CDR3 size: 13 residues. The CDR3 sequence: CASSRYGDTEAFF. The CDR3 DNA is TGTGCCAGCAGCCGCTACGGGGACACTGAAGCTTTCTTT.

The rearrangement links TRBV5-1 to TRBJ1-1, with 7 bases fitting TRBD1. The CDR3 sequence is 14 residues long. J lost 0 bases, V lost 6 bases, and 5 bases had no gene match. The V gene's germline CDR1 is SGHRS and CDR2 YFSETQ. Here the CDR3 DNA reads TGCGCCAGCACCCGACAGGGCATGAACACTGAAGCTTTCTTT. Protein: CASTRQGMNTEAFF.

This chain joins TRBV29-1 and TRBJ2-7; D remains ambiguous. CDR1 SQVTM and CDR2 ANQGSEA come from the germline V gene. The ends were cut back, 0 bases at V and 2 bases at J, with 8 bases in the middle. The CDR3 is 13 amino acids. CDR3 amino acids: CSVEDGRTYEQYF. The CDR3 coding sequence is TGCAGCGTTGAAGATGGCAGAACCTACGAGCAGTACTTC.

The chain couples TRBV10-1 to TRBJ1-1; 10 nucleotides agree with TRBD1. Germline lookup yields CDR1 WNHNN and CDR2 SYGVQD (reference sequence). With V trimmed by 1 base and J by 0 bases, 17 bases remained unmatched. This CDR3 contains 21 residues. CDR3 DNA sequence: TGCGCCAGCAGTGAGTATGGGTTCCCCGGGACAGGGGCTACCATGAACACTGAAGCTTTCTTT. It translates to CASSEYGFPGTGATMNTEAFF.

The rearrangement uses TRBV9 and TRBJ2-3; TRBD2 matches at 13 bases. The CDR3 is 16 residues long. Germline lookup yields CDR1 SGDLS and CDR2 YYNGEE. Unmatched junction bases numbered 3, after V lost 1 base and J lost 4 bases. Written as DNA, the CDR3 is TGTGCCAGCAGCGTAACTAGCGGGAGGGCCCCAGATACGCAGTATTTT. Translated: CASSVTSGRAPDTQYF.

The chain is built from TRBV27 and TRBJ2-5; tentative D call: TRBD1 (6 bases). The DNA end is more similar to TRBJ2-7, so the J call may be wrong. CDR1 MNHEY and CDR2 SMNVEV come from the germline V gene (reference sequence). There are 16 residues in the CDR3. The CDR3 DNA reads TGTGCCAGCAGTCCATTCCTGGCAGGGGCGCGGTACGAGCAGTACTTC. This sequence encodes CASSPFLAGARYEQYF.

This chain links TRBV7-8 with TRBJ2-5; 8 bases are a match to TRBD2. Germline values: CDR1 SGHVS, CDR2 FQNEAQ. The CDR3 has 15 amino acids. After removal of 5 bases from V and 5 bases from J, the junction contained 10 bases not matched to a gene. CDR3 amino acids: CASSPVPGGPETQYF. CDR3 DNA sequence: TGTGCCAGCAGCCCCGTCCCGGGGGGGCCGGAGACCCAGTACTTC.

V gene TRBV15 combines with J gene TRBJ1-3, with D unclear. Germline V CDR1 and CDR2: LNHNV, YYDKDF (reference sequence). The CDR3 has 14 residues. Trimming left V 0 bases short and J 6 bases short, with 9 bases between. The CDR3 spells CATSRDSGQNTIYF. The DNA of the CDR3 is TGTGCCACCAGCAGAGATTCAGGCCAAAACACCATATATTTT.

This clone was seen a single time. The V call is TRBV4-3, the J call TRBJ1-2, with 9 bases lining up with TRBD1. J lost 6 bases, V lost 1 base, and 9 bases had no gene match. Per germline, CDR1 LGHNA and CDR2 YSLEER. The CDR3 is 16 residues long. The CDR3 is CASSQGAGTGHDGYTF. The CDR3 DNA sequence: TGCGCCAGCAGCCAAGGAGCCGGGACAGGGCACGATGGCTACACCTTC.

The chain links TRBV4-3 to TRBJ1-3; D remains ambiguous. Deletions cut 0 bases from V and 0 bases from J, with 12 bases between. The CDR3 is made up of 17 amino acids. Germline V CDR1 and CDR2: LGHNA, YSLEER. Here the CDR3 reads CASSQDIPEVSGNTIYF. The DNA for the CDR3 is TGCGCCAGCAGCCAAGATATACCAGAAGTCTCTGGAAACACCATATATTTT.

In this sample, this clone turned up once. The chain carries TRBV28 and TRBJ2-7; TRBD2 aligns across 10 bases. V gave up 6 bases and J gave up 7 bases; unmatched junction bases: 15. This CDR3 is built from 16 residues. Per germline, CDR1 MDHEN and CDR2 SYDVKM. This CDR3 is CASSPDQLAGGWEQYF. In DNA form, the CDR3 reads TGTGCCAGCAGCCCCGACCAGTTAGCGGGAGGTTGGGAGCAGTACTTC.

V gene TRBV18 combines with J gene TRBJ1-1, with a possible D match to TRBD1 (6 bases). This CDR3 has 13 amino acids. V was clipped by 3 bases and J by 8 bases, with 13 bases between them. In germline, CDR1 is KGHSH, CDR2 LQKENI. Here the CDR3 DNA reads TGTGCCAGCTCACCCCCGGACAGTACCGAAGCTTTCTTT. This codes for CASSPPDSTEAFF.

This rearrangement joins TRBV28 to TRBJ1-1, with 7 bases identical to TRBD1. V lost 6 bases, J lost 0 bases, and 4 bases stayed unmatched. CDR1 is MDHEN and CDR2 is SYDVKM in the germline V gene. The CDR3 totals 14 residues. CDR3 in amino acids: CASRGQWMNTEAFF. In nucleotides, the CDR3 is TGTGCCAGCAGGGGACAGTGGATGAACACTGAAGCTTTCTTT.

This rearrangement joins TRBV7-2 to TRBJ2-5, with D possibly TRBD1 on 6 matching bases. The CDR3 sequence is 13 residues long. CDR1 and CDR2 from the germline V gene are SGHTA and FQGNSA. V was clipped by 7 bases and J by 2 bases, with 11 bases between them. The CDR3 DNA reads TGTGCCAGCACCCCCGGACAGCAAGAGACCCAGTACTTC. Its translation is CASTPGQQETQYF. The whole variable domain, filled in from reference TRBV7-2 and TRBJ2-5, reads GAGVSQSPSNKVTEKGKDVELRCDPISGHTALYWYRQSLGQGLEFLIYFQGNSAPDKSGLPSDRFSAERTGGSVSTLTIQRTQQEDSAVYLCASTPGQQETQYFGPGTRLLVL.

V is TRBV11-2 and J is TRBJ1-1; D possibly corresponds to TRBD1 (6 bases). The V gene lost 2 bases and the J gene lost 5 bases, with 15 bases spanning the gap. CDR3 length: 15 residues. The germline V gene has CDR1 SGHAT and CDR2 FQNNGV. The CDR3 bases are TGTGCCAGCAGCTTAATCCAGGGGAGTGAGACTGAAGCTTTCTTT. This sequence encodes CASSLIQGSETEAFF.

This rearrangement joins TRBV2 to TRBJ2-2, with a possible D match to TRBD1 (6 bases). The CDR3 is 14 amino acids. The V gene's germline CDR1 is SNHLY and CDR2 FYNNEI. Trimming left V 8 bases short and J 1 base short, with 11 bases between. DNA for the CDR3: TGTGCCAGCGGGGGCAGGCGGAACACCGGGGAGCTGTTTTTT. Its protein product is CASGGRRNTGELFF.

The rearrangement uses TRBV7-3 and TRBJ2-7; D unclear. Trimming cost V 2 bases and J 2 bases, with 7 bases left between them. Germline V CDR1 and CDR2: SGHTA, FQGTGA. CDR3 length equals 13 residues. The CDR3 DNA reads as TGTGCCAGCAGCTTACAGGCCACCTACGAGCAGTACTTC. It codes for CASSLQATYEQYF.

The chain joins TRBV11-1 to TRBJ2-7; D might be TRBD2 (5 bases). CDR1 SGHAT and CDR2 FQDESV come from the germline V gene (reference sequence). Between the trimmed V and J ends, which lost 1 base and 7 bases, there was a span of 14 bases. There are 14 residues in the CDR3. This CDR3 reads CASSLVRELEEQYF. CDR3 DNA: TGTGCCAGCAGCTTAGTTAGGGAGCTGGAGGAGCAGTACTTC.

This sequence joins TRBV4-3 and TRBJ1-1; D not certain. CDR1 is LGHNA and CDR2 is YSLEER in the germline V gene. The CDR3 contains 13 residues. Trimming left V 6 bases short and J 0 bases short, with 8 bases between. The CDR3, as DNA: TGCGCCAGCAGACTCCGTTTGAACACTGAAGCTTTCTTT. The encoded protein is CASRLRLNTEAFF.

CDR3: CASTLSLRDSRNTIYF. DNA of the CDR3: TGTGCCAGCACCCTATCACTCAGGGATAGTCGGAACACCATATATTTT. This chain uses TRBV7-2 with TRBJ1-3; TRBD1 is a possible D gene (5 bases). Trimming pared 7 bases from V and 7 bases from J, leaving 23 bases between. The CDR3 covers 16 residues. Per the germline V gene, CDR1 is SGHTA and CDR2 is FQGNSA.

CDR3 residues: CASTRGLASYNEQFF. In DNA, the CDR3 is TGTGCCAGTACCCGGGGACTAGCGTCCTACAATGAGCAGTTCTTC. The rearrangement uses TRBV19 and TRBJ2-1, with 10 bases lining up with TRBD2. Germline CDR1 LNHDA, CDR2 SQIVND (reference sequence). V trimming: 7 bases; J trimming: 1 base; junction bases outside the gene matches: 4. The CDR3 contains 15 residues.

The V and J genes are TRBV28 and TRBJ1-3; 7 nucleotides align to TRBD1. Trimming cost V 5 bases and J 0 bases; bases outside gene matches: 4. This CDR3 is 15 amino acids long. Germline values: CDR1 MDHEN, CDR2 SYDVKM. CDR3 coding DNA: TGTGCCAGCAGTCGATACAGGGGCTCTGGAAACACCATATATTTT. This translates into CASSRYRGSGNTIYF.

This clone was detected a few times. The rearrangement links TRBV15 to TRBJ2-1; 11 positions agree with TRBD2. The CDR3 is made up of 17 amino acids. Unmatched junction bases numbered 3, after V lost 0 bases and J lost 2 bases. Germline loops: CDR1 LNHNV, CDR2 YYDKDF (reference sequence). The DNA of the CDR3 is TGTGCCACCAGCAGAGATCGGACTAGCGGGCCCTACAATGAGCAGTTCTTC. Amino acid sequence: CATSRDRTSGPYNEQFF.

The J gene is TRBJ1-4, the V gene TRBV25-1; unclear D gene. The CDR3 is 15 residues long. From germline, CDR1 is MGHDK and CDR2 SYGVNS. V gave up 1 base and J gave up 7 bases, with 13 bases separating them. CDR3 residues: CASSESVGLSEKLFF. The CDR3 DNA reads TGTGCCAGCAGTGAATCCGTCGGGTTATCTGAAAAACTGTTTTTT.

The chain combines TRBV28 with TRBJ2-1; the match to TRBD2 covers 11 bases. Per germline, CDR1 MDHEN and CDR2 SYDVKM. V shed 1 base and J 3 bases; nucleotides not matched to a gene: 5. This CDR3 region has 17 residues. The CDR3 spells CASSLFQLAGDYNEQFF. The CDR3 bases are TGTGCCAGCAGTTTATTCCAACTAGCGGGGGACTACAATGAGCAGTTCTTC.